This T cell receptor (beta chain) is drawn from a study of CD8 T cells in ankylosing spondylitis. The V gene's germline CDR1 is SGHRS and CDR2 YFSETQ. Trimming removed 1 base from V and 3 bases from J; junction bases left unmatched: 7. This CDR3 spans 15 amino acids. In the case of this clonotype: Its antigen is still unknown.

Each CDR3 protein gets one entry after TCRdb re-called the 5' RACE reads with MiXCR. The sample holds around 330,000 distinct CDR3 sequences; 11% are singletons and the top ten take roughly 9.5%. Study-level findings and limits: Those disease-linked clones were CD8+; they were also relatively rare in peripheral blood.

Sequenced input: blood, either unsorted or a sorted T cell fraction (not recorded which). The J gene is TRBJ2-7, the V gene TRBV5-1, with 7 bases fitting TRBD1. The receptor's source is a female donor with ankylosing spondylitis or in good health (not recorded which). The CDR3: CASSLRYRGDYEQYF. The DNA for the CDR3 is TGCGCCAGCAGCTTGCGGTACAGGGGTGACTACGAGCAGTACTTC.